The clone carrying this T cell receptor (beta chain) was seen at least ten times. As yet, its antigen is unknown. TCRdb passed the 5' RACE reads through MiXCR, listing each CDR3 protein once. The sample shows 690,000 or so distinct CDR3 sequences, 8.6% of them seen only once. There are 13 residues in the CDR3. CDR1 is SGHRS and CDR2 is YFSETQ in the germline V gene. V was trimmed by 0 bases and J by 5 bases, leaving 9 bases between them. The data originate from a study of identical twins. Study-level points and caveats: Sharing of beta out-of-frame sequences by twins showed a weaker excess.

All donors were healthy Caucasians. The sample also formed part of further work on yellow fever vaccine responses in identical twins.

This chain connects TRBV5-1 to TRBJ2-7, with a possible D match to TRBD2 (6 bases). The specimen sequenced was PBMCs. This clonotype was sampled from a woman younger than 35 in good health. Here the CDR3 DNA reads TGCGCCAGCAGCTTGGAGGGACTGCACGAGCAGTACTTC. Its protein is CASSLEGLHEQYF. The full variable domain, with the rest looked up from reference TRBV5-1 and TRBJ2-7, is KAGVTQTPRYLIKTRGQQVTLSCSPISGHRSVSWYQQTPGQGLQFLFEYFSETQRNKGNFPGRFSGRQFSNSRSEMNVSTLELGDSALYLCASSLEGLHEQYFGPGTRLTVT.